These T cell receptor beta chains were read from a single sample in a study of blood T cell repertoires in COVID-19. Clones were sequenced by immunoSEQ multiplex PCR, and TCRdb holds only the in-frame ones, with some missing. In the table there are fewer than 250,000 clones, 85% to 90% of which are singletons. Sequencing was performed on peripheral blood. The receptors here all came from a man aged 50 to 59 with acute or convalescent COVID-19. Each CDR3 is given with its conserved first and last residue. Fields, in order: CDR3 DNA, CDR3 protein, D gene, V gene, clone size, J gene. A D gene is named only where the DNA matches it firmly. Rows give clone size only sometimes, using once, few, many, or a class for an expanded clone.

DNA: TGCAGTGCTAGTGATTCAGGGGAGGGGTATGGCTACACCTTC; CDR3: CSASDSGEGYGYTF; D: -; V: TRBV20-1; size: -; J: TRBJ1-2
DNA: TGCGCCAGCAGCAAACTAGCGGGCTCCTACAATGAGCAGTTCTTC; CDR3: CASSKLAGSYNEQFF; D: TRBD2; V: TRBV5-1; size: -; J: TRBJ2-1
DNA: TGTGCCAGCAGCCCCGGACAGGGTATGGACTATGGCTACACCTTC; CDR3: CASSPGQGMDYGYTF; D: TRBD1; V: TRBV7-9; size: -; J: TRBJ1-2
DNA: TGTGCCAGCTCACGTCCGGGACAGCCCAACACTGAAGCTTTCTTT; CDR3: CASSRPGQPNTEAFF; D: TRBD1; V: TRBV18; size: -; J: TRBJ1-1
DNA: TGCAGTGCTACTGACAGGGGCTCTGGAAACACCATATATTTT; CDR3: CSATDRGSGNTIYF; D: TRBD1; V: TRBV20-1; size: -; J: TRBJ1-3
DNA: TGTGCCAGCAGCAGAATGGGGGGGCAGAATGAGCAGTTCTTC; CDR3: CASSRMGGQNEQFF; D: -; V: TRBV9; size: -; J: TRBJ2-1
DNA: TGTGCCAGCAGCACCCGGACAGGCGGAGGGAATTCACCCCTCCACTTT; CDR3: CASSTRTGGGNSPLHF; D: TRBD1; V: TRBV7-9; size: -; J: TRBJ1-6
DNA: TGCGCCAGCAGCTTGGGACAGGGTAAGGCTGAAGCTTTCTTT; CDR3: CASSLGQGKAEAFF; D: TRBD1; V: TRBV5-1; size: -; J: TRBJ1-1
DNA: TGTGCCAGCTCACCGCGGCAGACGAACGAGCAGTACTTC; CDR3: CASSPRQTNEQYF; D: -; V: TRBV18; size: -; J: TRBJ2-7
DNA: TGTGCCAGCTCACCACTTGGGCAGGGCACTGAAGCTTTCTTT; CDR3: CASSPLGQGTEAFF; D: -; V: TRBV18; size: -; J: TRBJ1-1
DNA: TGTGCCAGCAGTTACCCAACAGAGAACACCGGGGAGCTGTTTTTT; CDR3: CASSYPTENTGELFF; D: -; V: TRBV6-2/TRBV6-3; size: -; J: TRBJ2-2
DNA: TGTGCCAGCAGCTCCCAGGACAACTACGAGCAGTACTTC; CDR3: CASSSQDNYEQYF; D: -; V: TRBV5-4; size: -; J: TRBJ2-7
DNA: TGTGCCAGCAGTGACCCTGGACAGCTCTCTGGAAACACCATATATTTT; CDR3: CASSDPGQLSGNTIYF; D: -; V: TRBV6-1; size: few; J: TRBJ1-3
DNA: TGTGCCAGCAGTTACTCGAACACCTTGGCCTACACCTTC; CDR3: CASSYSNTLAYTF; D: -; V: TRBV6-5; size: -; J: TRBJ1-2
DNA: TGTGCCAGCAGTTTCCTCGGGCAGGGGGCTGATGGCTACACCTTC; CDR3: CASSFLGQGADGYTF; D: TRBD1; V: TRBV27; size: once; J: TRBJ1-2
DNA: TGTGCCAGCAGCCAAGATCAACTCGGGGCCTACGAGCAGTACTTC; CDR3: CASSQDQLGAYEQYF; D: -; V: TRBV14; size: -; J: TRBJ2-7
DNA: TGCGCCAGCAGTAAAACAGGGTTCTCCTACGAGCAGTACTTC; CDR3: CASSKTGFSYEQYF; D: -; V: TRBV10-1; size: -; J: TRBJ2-7
DNA: TGTGCCAGCAGCCACAGGGGCGCTAACTATGGCTACACCTTC; CDR3: CASSHRGANYGYTF; D: TRBD1; V: TRBV11-2; size: -; J: TRBJ1-2
DNA: TGTGCCAGCAGAGCTCAAGGCACAGGGGATCAGCCCCAGCATTTT; CDR3: CASRAQGTGDQPQHF; D: TRBD1; V: TRBV6-5; size: -; J: TRBJ1-5
DNA: TGTGCCAGCAGTTTTAGCGGCGAGAGATATGGGCAGTATTTT; CDR3: CASSFSGERYGQYF; D: -; V: TRBV27; size: -; J: TRBJ2-3
DNA: TGCGCCAGCAGCTCGCCGTCCTCCGGGACACTCGGAAACACCATATATTTT; CDR3: CASSSPSSGTLGNTIYF; D: -; V: TRBV5-1; size: -; J: TRBJ1-3
DNA: TGTGCCAGCTCAACTGACACTGAAGCTTTCTTT; CDR3: CASSTDTEAFF; D: -; V: TRBV18; size: -; J: TRBJ1-1